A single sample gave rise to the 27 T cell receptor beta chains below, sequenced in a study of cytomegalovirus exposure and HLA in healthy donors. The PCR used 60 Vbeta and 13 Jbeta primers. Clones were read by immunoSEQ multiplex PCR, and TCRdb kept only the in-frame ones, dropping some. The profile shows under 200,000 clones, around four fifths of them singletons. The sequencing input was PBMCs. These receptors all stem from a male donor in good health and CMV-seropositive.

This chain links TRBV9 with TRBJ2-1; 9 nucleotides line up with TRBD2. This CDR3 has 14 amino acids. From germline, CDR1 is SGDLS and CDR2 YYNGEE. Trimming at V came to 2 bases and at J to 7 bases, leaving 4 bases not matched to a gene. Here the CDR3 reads CASSVSSGNNEQFF. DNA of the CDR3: TGTGCCAGCAGCGTCTCTAGCGGGAATAATGAGCAGTTCTTC.

As DNA, the CDR3 is TGTGCCAGCAGCAGCGGACTAGCGGGGGGGAGTGAGCAGTTCTTC. The encoded protein is CASSSGLAGGSEQFF. The gene calls are TRBV5-4 and TRBJ2-1; 15 bases are a match to TRBD2. V shed 4 bases and J 9 bases; nucleotides not matched to a gene: 5. This CDR3 has 15 amino acids. Germline loops: CDR1 SGHNT, CDR2 YYREEE (reference sequence).

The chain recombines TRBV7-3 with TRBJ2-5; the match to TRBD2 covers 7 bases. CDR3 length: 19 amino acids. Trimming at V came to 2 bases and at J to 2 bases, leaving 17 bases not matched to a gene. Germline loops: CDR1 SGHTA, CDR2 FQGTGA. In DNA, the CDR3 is TGTGCCAGCAGCTTAGGGGCAGGGAGGGACTACGTATCTCAAGAGACCCAGTACTTC. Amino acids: CASSLGAGRDYVSQETQYF.

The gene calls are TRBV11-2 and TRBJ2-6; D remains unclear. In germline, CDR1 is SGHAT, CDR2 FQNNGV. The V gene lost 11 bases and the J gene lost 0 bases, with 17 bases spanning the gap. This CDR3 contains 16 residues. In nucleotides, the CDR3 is TGTGCCCTCGGCGGCAGATCTTTCTCTGGGGCCAACGTCCTGACTTTC. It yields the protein CALGGRSFSGANVLTF. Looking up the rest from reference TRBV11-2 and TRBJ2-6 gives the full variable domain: EAGVAQSPRYKIIEKRQSVAFWCNPISGHATLYWYQQILGQGPKLLIQFQNNGVVDDSQLPKDRFSAERLKGVDSTLKIQPAKLEDSAVYLCALGGRSFSGANVLTFGAGSRLTVL.

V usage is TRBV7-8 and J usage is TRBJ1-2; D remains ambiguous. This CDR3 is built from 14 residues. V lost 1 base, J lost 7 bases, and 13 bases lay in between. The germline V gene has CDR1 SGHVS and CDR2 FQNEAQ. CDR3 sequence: CASSLEQPGGGYTF. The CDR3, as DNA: TGTGCCAGCAGCTTAGAGCAGCCTGGAGGTGGCTACACCTTC.

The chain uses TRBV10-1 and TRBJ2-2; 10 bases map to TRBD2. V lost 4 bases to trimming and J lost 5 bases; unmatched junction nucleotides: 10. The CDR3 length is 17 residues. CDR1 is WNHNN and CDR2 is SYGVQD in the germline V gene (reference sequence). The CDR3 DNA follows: TGCGCCAGCAGTGGACCTAGCGGGGGCACCCGAACCGGGGAGCTGTTTTTT. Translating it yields CASSGPSGGTRTGELFF.

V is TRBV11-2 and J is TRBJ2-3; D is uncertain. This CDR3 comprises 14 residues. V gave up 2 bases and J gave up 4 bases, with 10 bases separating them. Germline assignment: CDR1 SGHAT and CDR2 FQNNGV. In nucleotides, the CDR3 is TGTGCCAGCAGCTTATCTCTGCAGTCAGATACGCAGTATTTT. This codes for CASSLSLQSDTQYF.

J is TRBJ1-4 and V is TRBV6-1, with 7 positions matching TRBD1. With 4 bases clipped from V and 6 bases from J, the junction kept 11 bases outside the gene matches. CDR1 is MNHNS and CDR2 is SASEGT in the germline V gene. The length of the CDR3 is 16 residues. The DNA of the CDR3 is TGTGCCAGCAGTGCCCTCCCCGGGACAGCCGATGAAAAACTGTTTTTT. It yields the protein CASSALPGTADEKLFF.

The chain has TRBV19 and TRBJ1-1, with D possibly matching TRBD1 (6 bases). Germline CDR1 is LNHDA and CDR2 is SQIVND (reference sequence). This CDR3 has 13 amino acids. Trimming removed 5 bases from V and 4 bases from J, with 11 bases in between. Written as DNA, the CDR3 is TGTGCCAGTAGTGTATACAGGGTCACTGAAGCTTTCTTT. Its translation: CASSVYRVTEAFF.

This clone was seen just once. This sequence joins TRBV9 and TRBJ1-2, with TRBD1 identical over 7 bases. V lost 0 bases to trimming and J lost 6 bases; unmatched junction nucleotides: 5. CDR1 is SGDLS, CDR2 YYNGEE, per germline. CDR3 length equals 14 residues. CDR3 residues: CASSVEGGKDGYTF. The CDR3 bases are TGTGCCAGCAGCGTAGAAGGGGGCAAGGATGGCTACACCTTC.

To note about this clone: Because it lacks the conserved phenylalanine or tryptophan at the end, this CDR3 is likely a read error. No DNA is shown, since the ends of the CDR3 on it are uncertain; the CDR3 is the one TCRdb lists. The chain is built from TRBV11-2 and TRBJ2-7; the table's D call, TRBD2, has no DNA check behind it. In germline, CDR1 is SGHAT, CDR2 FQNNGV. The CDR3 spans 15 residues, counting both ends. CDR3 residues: CASSPTFPGAHQVRY.

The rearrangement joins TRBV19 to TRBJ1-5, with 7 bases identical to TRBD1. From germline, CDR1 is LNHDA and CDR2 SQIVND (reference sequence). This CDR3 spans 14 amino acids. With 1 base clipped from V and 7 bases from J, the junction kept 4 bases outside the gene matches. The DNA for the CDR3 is TGTGCCAGTAGTATAGTGACAGGGAACCAGCCCCAGCATTTT. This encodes CASSIVTGNQPQHF.

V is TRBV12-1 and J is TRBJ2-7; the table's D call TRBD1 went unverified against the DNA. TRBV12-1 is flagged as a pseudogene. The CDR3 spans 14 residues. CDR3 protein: CASSHTGQLGEQYF. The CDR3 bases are TGTGCCAGCAGCCACACGGGACAGCTGGGCGAGCAGTACTTC.

CDR3 DNA: TGTGCCAGCAGCTTAGACGGGAGCCACAATGAGCAGTTCTTC. Protein: CASSLDGSHNEQFF. The chain is built from TRBV11-3 and TRBJ2-1, with a possible D match to TRBD2 (6 bases). The CDR3 loop spans 14 amino acids. Between the trimmed V and J ends, which lost 0 bases and 5 bases, there was a span of 8 bases. CDR1 and CDR2 from the germline V gene are SGHNT and YENEEA.

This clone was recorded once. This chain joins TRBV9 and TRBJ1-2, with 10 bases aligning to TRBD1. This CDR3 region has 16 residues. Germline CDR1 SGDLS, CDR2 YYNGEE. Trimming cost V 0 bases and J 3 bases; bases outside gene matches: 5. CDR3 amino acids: CASSVALGQGYYGYTF. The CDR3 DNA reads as TGTGCCAGCAGCGTAGCATTGGGACAGGGGTACTATGGCTACACCTTC.

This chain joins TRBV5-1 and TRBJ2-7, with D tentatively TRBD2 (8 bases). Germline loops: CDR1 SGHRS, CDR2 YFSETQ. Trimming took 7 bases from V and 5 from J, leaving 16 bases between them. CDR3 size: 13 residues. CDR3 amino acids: CASSGGGIDEQYF. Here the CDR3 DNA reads TGCGCCAGCTCGGGAGGGGGCATCGACGAGCAGTACTTC.

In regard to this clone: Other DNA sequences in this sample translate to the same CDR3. The CDR3 DNA reads TGCGCCAGCAGTTTACAGGGGTTGGGCACTGAAGCTTTCTTT. This encodes CASSLQGLGTEAFF. The chain couples TRBV5-1 to TRBJ1-1, with 7 bases identical to TRBD1. V lost 5 bases to trimming and J lost 4 bases; unmatched junction nucleotides: 8. The CDR3 runs to 14 residues. Germline lookup yields CDR1 SGHRS and CDR2 YFSETQ.

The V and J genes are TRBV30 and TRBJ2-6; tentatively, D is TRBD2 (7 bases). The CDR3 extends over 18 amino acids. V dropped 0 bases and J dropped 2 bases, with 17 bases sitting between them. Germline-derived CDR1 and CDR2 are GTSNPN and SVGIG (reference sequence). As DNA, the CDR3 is TGTGCCTGGAGTGTAGGGGGGGCAGGGGTTGCTGGGGCCAACGTCCTGACTTTC. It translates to CAWSVGGAGVAGANVLTF.

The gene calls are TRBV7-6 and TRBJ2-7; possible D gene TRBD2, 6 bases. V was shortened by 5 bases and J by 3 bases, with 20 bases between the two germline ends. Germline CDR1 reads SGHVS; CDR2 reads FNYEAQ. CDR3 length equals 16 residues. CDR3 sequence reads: CASSGSGEPLFYEQYF. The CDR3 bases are TGTGCCAGCAGCGGTTCGGGGGAACCCCTCTTCTACGAGCAGTACTTC.

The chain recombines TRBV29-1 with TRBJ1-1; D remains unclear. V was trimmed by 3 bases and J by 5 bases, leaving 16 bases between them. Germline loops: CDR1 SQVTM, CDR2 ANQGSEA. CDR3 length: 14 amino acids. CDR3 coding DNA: TGCAGCGTTGACGGCCAGCCCAAGCGGACTGAAGCTTTCTTT. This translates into CSVDGQPKRTEAFF. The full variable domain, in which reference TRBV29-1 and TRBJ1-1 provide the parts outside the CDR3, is SAVISQKPSRDICQRGTSLTIQCQVDSQVTMMFWYRQQPGQSLTLIATANQGSEATYESGFVIDKFPISRPNLTFSTLTVSNMSPEDSSIYLCSVDGQPKRTEAFFGQGTRLTVV.

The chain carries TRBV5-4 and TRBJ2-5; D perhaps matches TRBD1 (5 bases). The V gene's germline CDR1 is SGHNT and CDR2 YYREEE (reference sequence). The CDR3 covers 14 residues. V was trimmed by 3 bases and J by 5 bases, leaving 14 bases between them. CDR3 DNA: TGTGCCAGCAGCTCCTACAGGATCCTCGAGACCCAGTACTTC. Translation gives CASSSYRILETQYF.

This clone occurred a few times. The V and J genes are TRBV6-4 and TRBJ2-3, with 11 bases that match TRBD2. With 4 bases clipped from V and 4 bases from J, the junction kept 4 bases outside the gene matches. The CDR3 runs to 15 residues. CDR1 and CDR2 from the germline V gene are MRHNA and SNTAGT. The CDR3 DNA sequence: TGTGCCAGCAGTGCGGCTAGCGGGGGGTCAGATACGCAGTATTTT. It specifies CASSAASGGSDTQYF.

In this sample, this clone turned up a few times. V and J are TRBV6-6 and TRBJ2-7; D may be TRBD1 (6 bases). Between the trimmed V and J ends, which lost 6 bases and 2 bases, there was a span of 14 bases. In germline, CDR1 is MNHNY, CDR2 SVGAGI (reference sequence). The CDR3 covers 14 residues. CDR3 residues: CASSSQGTTYEQYF. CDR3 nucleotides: TGTGCCAGCAGCTCACAGGGAACCACCTACGAGCAGTACTTC.

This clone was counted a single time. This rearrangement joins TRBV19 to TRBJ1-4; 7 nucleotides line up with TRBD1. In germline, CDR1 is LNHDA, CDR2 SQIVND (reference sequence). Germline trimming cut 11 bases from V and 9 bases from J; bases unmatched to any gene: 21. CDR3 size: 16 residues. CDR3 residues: CASSRAEDRAFQKLFF. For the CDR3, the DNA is TGTGCCTCCTCACGCGCGGAAGACAGGGCGTTCCAAAAACTGTTTTTT.

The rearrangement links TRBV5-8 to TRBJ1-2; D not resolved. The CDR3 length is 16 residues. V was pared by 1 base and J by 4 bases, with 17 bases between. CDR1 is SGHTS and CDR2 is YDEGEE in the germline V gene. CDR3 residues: CASSLSTGSPSYGYTF. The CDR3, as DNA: TGTGCCAGCAGCTTGTCTACCGGGTCGCCCTCCTATGGCTACACCTTC.

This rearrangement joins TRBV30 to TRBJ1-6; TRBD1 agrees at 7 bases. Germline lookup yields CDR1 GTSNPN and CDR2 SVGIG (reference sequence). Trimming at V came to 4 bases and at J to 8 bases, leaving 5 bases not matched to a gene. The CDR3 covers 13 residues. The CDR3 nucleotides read TGTGCCTGGACGGGACAGTGGGATTCACCCCTCCACTTT. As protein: CAWTGQWDSPLHF.

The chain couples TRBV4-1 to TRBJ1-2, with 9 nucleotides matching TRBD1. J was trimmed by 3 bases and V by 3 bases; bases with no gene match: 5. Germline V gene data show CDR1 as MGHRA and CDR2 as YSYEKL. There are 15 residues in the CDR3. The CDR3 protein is CASSQARDRDYGYTF. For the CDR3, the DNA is TGCGCCAGCAGCCAGGCTAGGGACAGGGACTATGGCTACACCTTC.